These 23 T cell receptor beta chains originate from one sample sequenced in a study of PD-1 blockade in classical Hodgkin lymphoma. Libraries were prepared by immunoSEQ multiplex PCR; TCRdb keeps only in-frame clonotypes and omits some of them. The sample yields tens of thousands of clones, roughly 84% seen once. With no exception, relapse followed autologous stem cell transplantation in all patients, and brentuximab vedotin exposure varied. Magnetic negative selection was used to purify CD4+ T cells from PBMCs that had been thawed. Specimen: CD4+ T cells from blood, collected at baseline. The receptors were gathered from a human donor with classical Hodgkin lymphoma.

The rearrangement uses TRBV6-6 and TRBJ1-1; perhaps TRBD1 as D (6 bases). Germline values: CDR1 MNHNY, CDR2 SVGAGI (reference sequence). The CDR3 is made up of 12 amino acids. Trimming shortened V by 4 bases and J by 6 bases, and 9 bases separated the two germline ends. The CDR3 protein is CASSSQGSEAFF. CDR3 coding DNA: TGTGCCAGCAGTTCTCAGGGGTCTGAAGCTTTCTTT.

V is TRBV19 and J is TRBJ1-5; the D is unclear. With 3 bases removed from V and 11 bases from J, the gap between germline ends came to 17 bases. CDR3 length: 14 residues. Germline lookup yields CDR1 LNHDA and CDR2 SQIVND (reference sequence). The CDR3 loop is CASSIDFNGQAQHF. The CDR3 bases are TGTGCCAGTAGTATTGACTTTAACGGGCAGGCCCAGCATTTT.

This sequence joins TRBV10-2 and TRBJ1-3; D is uncertain. CDR1 and CDR2 from the germline V gene are WSHSY and SAAADI. CDR3 length: 14 amino acids. Trimming shortened V by 2 bases and J by 8 bases, and 13 bases separated the two germline ends. CDR3 protein: CASSEPSWDDTIYF. CDR3 in DNA: TGCGCCAGCAGTGAGCCAAGTTGGGATGACACCATATATTTT.

The rearrangement uses TRBV7-8 and TRBJ2-2; no clear D gene. This CDR3 comprises 15 residues. Looked up from germline, CDR1 is SGHVS and CDR2 is FQNEAQ. The V gene lost 5 bases and the J gene lost 2 bases, with 12 bases spanning the gap. DNA for the CDR3: TGTGCCAGCAGCGTCTGGGGTATCAACACCGGGGAGCTGTTTTTT. Encoded protein: CASSVWGINTGELFF.

The chain carries TRBV4-1 and TRBJ1-5, with 8 bases fitting TRBD1. The length of the CDR3 is 15 residues. CDR1 MGHRA and CDR2 YSYEKL come from the germline V gene. Unmatched junction bases numbered 8, after V lost 4 bases and J lost 6 bases. The CDR3 spells CASSRDTGGSQPQHF. The CDR3 DNA follows: TGCGCCAGCAGCCGGGACACAGGGGGGAGTCAGCCCCAGCATTTT.

The chain employs TRBV19 and TRBJ2-5; TRBD2 is a possible D gene (6 bases). V was shortened by 6 bases and J by 5 bases, with 19 bases between the two germline ends. The length of the CDR3 is 15 residues. CDR1 LNHDA and CDR2 SQIVND come from the germline V gene (reference sequence). The CDR3 region has the DNA TGTGCCAGTAGCCATTCCGGCAGGGAGGTCGAGACCCAGTACTTC. Translated, it gives CASSHSGREVETQYF.

This clone was counted between two and nine times. This sequence joins TRBV6-4 and TRBJ1-1, with no clear D. V shed 9 bases and J shed 0 bases, with 11 bases lying between them. The CDR3 consists of 13 residues. CDR1 is MRHNA, CDR2 SNTAGT, per germline. The CDR3 here is CASAVDLNTEAFF. In DNA form, the CDR3 reads TGTGCCAGTGCCGTTGATCTGAACACTGAAGCTTTCTTT.

Note on this clone: This specimen includes other DNA sequences encoding the same CDR3. J is TRBJ2-3 and V is TRBV7-9; D not certain. V was shortened by 1 base and J by 3 bases, with 2 bases between the two germline ends. In germline, CDR1 is SEHNR, CDR2 FQNEAQ (reference sequence). CDR3 length: 12 residues. The CDR3 DNA follows: TGTGCCAGCAGCTTAGGGACAGATACGCAGTATTTT. Its protein is CASSLGTDTQYF.

This clone was recorded once. The chain uses TRBV15 and TRBJ1-1; TRBD1 aligns across 7 bases. Looked up from germline, CDR1 is LNHNV and CDR2 is YYDKDF (reference sequence). This CDR3 is built from 15 residues. Trimming took 3 bases from V and 2 from J; bases not matched to a gene: 6. CDR3 residues: CATSRAQGGNTEAFF. The CDR3, as DNA: TGTGCCACCAGCAGGGCTCAGGGGGGAAACACTGAAGCTTTCTTT.

This chain links TRBV7-3 with TRBJ1-1; D possibly corresponds to TRBD1 (6 bases). V dropped 5 bases and J dropped 4 bases, with 14 bases sitting between them. The CDR3 is 14 residues long. Germline V gives CDR1 SGHTA, CDR2 FQGTGA. CDR3 residues: CASSTQQGITEAFF. CDR3 nucleotides: TGTGCCAGCAGCACCCAACAGGGTATCACTGAAGCTTTCTTT.

This clone was detected once. The chain recombines TRBV7-6 with TRBJ2-3, with 9 bases lining up with TRBD2. Trimming took 6 bases from V and 0 from J; bases not matched to a gene: 7. The germline CDR1 and CDR2 sequences are SGHVS and FNYEAQ. The CDR3 has 16 residues. CDR3 nucleotides: TGTGCCAGCAGGCTCCGCGGGGGGGCTAGCACAGATACGCAGTATTTT. Translation: CASRLRGGASTDTQYF.

This clone turned up a few times. The chain carries TRBV28 and TRBJ1-2, with D maybe TRBD1 (6 bases). Germline loops: CDR1 MDHEN, CDR2 SYDVKM. V dropped 7 bases and J dropped 4 bases, with 13 bases sitting between them. The CDR3 spans 13 residues. As DNA, the CDR3 is TGTGCCAGCATCGGGGGGCGCGGCTATGGCTACACCTTC. This gives the protein CASIGGRGYGYTF.

V gene TRBV19 combines with J gene TRBJ1-5; D gene unclear. V lost 5 bases to trimming and J lost 0 bases, with 11 bases between them. Germline V gene data show CDR1 as LNHDA and CDR2 as SQIVND (reference sequence). The CDR3 runs to 15 residues. CDR3 sequence reads: CASSPRAGSNQPQHF. CDR3 nucleotide sequence: TGTGCCAGTAGTCCCCGGGCCGGTAGCAATCAGCCCCAGCATTTT. The full variable domain, rest sourced from reference TRBV19 and TRBJ1-5, is DGGITQSPKYLFRKEGQNVTLSCEQNLNHDAMYWYRQDPGQGLRLIYYSQIVNDFQKGDIAEGYSVSREKKESFPLTVTSAQKNPTAFYLCASSPRAGSNQPQHFGDGTRLSIL.

This clone appeared a single time. The chain carries TRBV18 and TRBJ2-3, with no clear D. From germline, CDR1 is KGHSH and CDR2 LQKENI. This CDR3 is 15 amino acids long. With 5 bases removed from V and 6 bases from J, the gap between germline ends came to 18 bases. The CDR3 region has the DNA TGTGCCAGCTCAGGCGGCAATTCGGCTTGGGATACGCAGTATTTT. This sequence encodes CASSGGNSAWDTQYF.

V and J are TRBV7-9 and TRBJ1-1, with 9 bases identical to TRBD1. Germline loops: CDR1 SEHNR, CDR2 FQNEAQ (reference sequence). Trimming cost V 4 bases and J 11 bases; bases outside gene matches: 11. This CDR3 is 14 amino acids long. For the CDR3, the DNA is TGTGCCAGCAGCTGGGCACAGGGGGCGCCTTCCGCTTTCTTT. This codes for CASSWAQGAPSAFF.

As DNA, the CDR3 is TGTGCCAGCAGCTTGAAGGACAGGGACTATGGCTACACCTTC. Translation gives CASSLKDRDYGYTF. The J gene is TRBJ1-2, the V gene TRBV5-6, with TRBD1 matching over 8 bases. Unmatched junction bases numbered 2, after V lost 1 base and J lost 3 bases. In germline, CDR1 is SGHDT, CDR2 YYEEEE. The CDR3 contains 14 residues.

The chain employs TRBV30 and TRBJ2-5; a possible D gene is TRBD1 (6 bases). Trimming took 1 base from V and 5 from J, leaving 11 bases between them. Germline assignment: CDR1 GTSNPN and CDR2 SVGIG (reference sequence). This CDR3 region has 13 residues. The CDR3 DNA reads as TGTGCCTGGAGTGGGACAGCCGGCGAGACCCAGTACTTC. Protein product: CAWSGTAGETQYF. The whole variable domain, remainder taken from reference TRBV30 and TRBJ2-5, is SQTIHQWPATLVQPVGSPLSLECTVEGTSNPNLYWYRQAAGRGLQLLFYSVGIGQISSEVPQNLSASRPQDRQFILSSKKLLLSDSGFYLCAWSGTAGETQYFGPGTRLLVL.

The rearrangement uses TRBV19 and TRBJ1-6; no clear D. The CDR3 spans 17 residues. Germline V gives CDR1 LNHDA, CDR2 SQIVND (reference sequence). Trimming took off 8 bases at V and 0 bases at J, with 17 bases between the two ends. Here the CDR3 DNA reads TGTGCCAGTTCCCCTCGTTCGACGAGCTCCTATAATTCACCCCTCCACTTT. This gives the protein CASSPRSTSSYNSPLHF.

The gene calls are TRBV10-3 and TRBJ1-4; D uncertain. V lost 7 bases to trimming and J lost 5 bases, with 11 bases between them. The CDR3 totals 13 residues. Germline V CDR1 and CDR2: ENHRY, SYGVKD. CDR3 in DNA: TGTGCCATCACCGGGAACTTAAATGAAAAACTGTTTTTT. Protein product: CAITGNLNEKLFF.

The CDR3 sequence: CASSTTGSTAGELFF. The CDR3 DNA reads as TGTGCCAGCAGCACGACAGGGTCTACGGCCGGGGAGCTGTTTTTT. The chain employs TRBV21-1 and TRBJ2-2; the table gives TRBD1 as D, unverified against the DNA. TRBV21-1 is marked as a pseudogene. CDR3 size: 15 residues.

V usage is TRBV6-6 and J usage is TRBJ1-3; TRBD1 is a possible D gene (5 bases). The CDR3 is made up of 14 amino acids. V lost 6 bases to trimming and J lost 4 bases, with 13 bases between them. Germline-derived CDR1 and CDR2 are MNHNY and SVGAGI (reference sequence). CDR3 protein: CASSPPGQGNTIYF. Here the CDR3 DNA reads TGTGCCAGCAGCCCACCAGGGCAGGGAAACACCATATATTTT.

This chain uses TRBV7-9 with TRBJ1-1; weak D call: TRBD1 (5 bases). Germline V CDR1 and CDR2: SEHNR, FQNEAQ (reference sequence). This CDR3 is built from 13 residues. Between the trimmed V and J ends, which lost 5 bases and 0 bases, there was a span of 7 bases. CDR3 DNA sequence: TGTGCCAGCAGCGTGACAGTGAACACTGAAGCTTTCTTT. This sequence encodes CASSVTVNTEAFF.

This clone was detected a few times. This rearrangement joins TRBV5-1 to TRBJ1-2; TRBD1 is a possible D gene (6 bases). Trimming left V 4 bases short and J 5 bases short, with 15 bases between. The germline gives CDR1 SGHRS, CDR2 YFSETQ. The CDR3 length is 14 residues. For the CDR3, the DNA is TGCGCCAGCAGCGATCAGGGGCAGGGGTATGGCTACACCTTC. This codes for CASSDQGQGYGYTF.